This T cell receptor beta chain is drawn from a study of control samples from healthy donors and cancer patients. Trimming at V came to 3 bases and at J to 2 bases, leaving 0 bases not matched to a gene. Germline V lookup: CDR1 MDHEN, CDR2 SYDVKM. This CDR3 region has 14 residues. Sequencing was performed with immunoSEQ multiplex PCR; in TCRdb, only in-frame clones are kept and a portion is missing. Among approximately 150,000 clones, 93% were seen once, and the ten largest hold 4.5% to 6%. The chain couples TRBV28 to TRBJ2-5; 10 bases are a match to TRBD2. The specimen sequenced was blood. The sequence came from a man between 18 and 29 years old in good health. This CDR3 is CASSFSGRQETQYF. In nucleotides, the CDR3 is TGTGCCAGCAGTTTTAGCGGGAGGCAAGAGACCCAGTACTTC.